This section outlines one T cell receptor (beta chain) sequence together with its context. The antigen is unknown. Investigators amplified TCR beta CDR3 regions from RNA transcripts. The authors performed first-round RT-PCR with HTBI primers and then a second-round multiplex PCR. TCRdb reprocessed the multiplex PCR reads with MiXCR, giving one entry per CDR3 protein. This table has roughly 1.1 million distinct CDR3 sequences, less than 45% appearing once. This sample is part of a study of Graves' ophthalmopathy and Graves' hyperthyroidism. Study details: If no ophthalmopathy appeared within 18 months of follow-up, hyperthyroidism was termed stable.

Germline V CDR1 and CDR2: SGHTA, FQGNSA. The germline V and J ends were trimmed by 5 bases and 3 bases, with 23 bases remaining between them. The CDR3 is 17 amino acids. Recruitment covered hyperthyroidism patients aged 18 to 65 whose new diagnosis was of under 2 months' duration. Additional autoimmune diseases, uncontrolled infections, pregnancy or lactation disqualified patients. Broader study findings: Classification of ophthalmopathy versus stable hyperthyroidism by a 13-signature model yielded under 90% sensitivity and roughly 80% specificity.

The source of this sequence is an adult man with Graves' hyperthyroidism. V gene TRBV7-2 combines with J gene TRBJ2-7; weak D call: TRBD2 (7 bases). Sequences were obtained from peripheral blood or thyroid tissue (not recorded which). CDR3 DNA: TGTGCCAGCAGCCCAGGGGCAGGGCGGGAGAGGTACTACGAGCAGTACTTC. As protein: CASSPGAGRERYYEQYF.